This TCR beta chain was obtained from a study of T cells in Graves' hyperthyroidism and ophthalmopathy. Study in general: Before any treatment, at initial diagnosis, peripheral blood was collected.

TCR beta CDR3 sequences were amplified from RNA transcripts. HTBI primers were used for first-round RT-PCR of the TCR CDR3. Via MiXCR, TCRdb re-called the multiplex PCR reads, giving one row per CDR3 protein. The sample consists of approximately 870,000 distinct CDR3 sequences, roughly 40% of them appearing once. CDR1 is SGHTA, CDR2 FQGTGA, per germline. The trim removed 4 bases at V and 2 bases at J, leaving 4 bases unmatched. There are 14 residues in the CDR3. Every diagnosis used clinical symptoms, serum thyroxine and TRAb, thyroid ultrasound and orbital computed tomography. PBMCs were obtained from approximately 10 ml fresh peripheral blood.

Sequencing used blood. V is TRBV7-3 and J is TRBJ1-2; 7 bases map to TRBD1. The receptor comes from a man between 18 and 35 years old with Graves' hyperthyroidism. The CDR3 coding sequence is TGTGCCAGCAGCTCGGGACAGAACAACTATGGCTACACCTTC. Its protein product is CASSSGQNNYGYTF.